This T cell receptor beta chain was documented in a study of blood T cell repertoires in COVID-19. Across the whole study: T cells, B-cell-depleted T cells, or PBMCs provided the cDNA or gDNA that served as material.

Trimming removed 5 bases from V and 7 bases from J; junction bases left unmatched: 9. This CDR3 is built from 15 residues. Per germline, CDR1 SGHAT and CDR2 FQNNGV. Method: immunoSEQ multiplex PCR; TCRdb's copy keeps in-frame clones and lacks some. The sample has over 110,000 clones; 80% to 90% are singletons. Sequenced: peripheral blood. The rearrangement joins TRBV11-2 to TRBJ1-5; 9 bases line up with TRBD1. The origin of this receptor is a woman in her forties or fifties with acute or convalescent COVID-19. CDR3 coding DNA: TGTGCCAGCAGCCTTTCGGGACAGGGAAGACAGCCCCAGCATTTT. As protein: CASSLSGQGRQPQHF.